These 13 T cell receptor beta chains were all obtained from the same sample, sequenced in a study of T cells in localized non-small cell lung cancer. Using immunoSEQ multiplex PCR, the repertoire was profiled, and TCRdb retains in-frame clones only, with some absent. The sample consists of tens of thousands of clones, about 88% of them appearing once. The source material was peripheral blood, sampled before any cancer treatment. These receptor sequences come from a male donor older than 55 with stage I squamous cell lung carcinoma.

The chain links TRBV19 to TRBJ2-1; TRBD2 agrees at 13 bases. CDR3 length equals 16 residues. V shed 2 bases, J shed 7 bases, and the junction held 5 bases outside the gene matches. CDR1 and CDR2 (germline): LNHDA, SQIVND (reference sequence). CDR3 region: CASSIKTTSGGNEQFF. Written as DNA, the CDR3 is TGTGCCAGTAGTATAAAAACGACTAGCGGGGGGAATGAGCAGTTCTTC.

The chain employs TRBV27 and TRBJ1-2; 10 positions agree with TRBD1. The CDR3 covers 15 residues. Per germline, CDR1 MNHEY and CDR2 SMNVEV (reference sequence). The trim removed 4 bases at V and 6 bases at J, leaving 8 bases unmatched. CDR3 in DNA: TGTGCCAGCAGTTCCCCGGGACAGGGGTCGGATGGCTACACCTTC. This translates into CASSSPGQGSDGYTF.

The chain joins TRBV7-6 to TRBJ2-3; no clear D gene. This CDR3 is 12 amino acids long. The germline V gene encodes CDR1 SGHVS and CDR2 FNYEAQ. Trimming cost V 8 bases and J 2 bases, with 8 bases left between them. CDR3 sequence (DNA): TGTGCCAGCGCAGAGGACACAGATACGCAGTATTTT. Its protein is CASAEDTDTQYF.

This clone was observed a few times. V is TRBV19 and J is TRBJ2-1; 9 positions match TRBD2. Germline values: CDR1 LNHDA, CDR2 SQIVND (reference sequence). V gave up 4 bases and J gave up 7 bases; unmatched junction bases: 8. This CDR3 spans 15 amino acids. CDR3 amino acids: CASSRGSGSRNEQFF. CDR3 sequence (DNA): TGTGCCAGTAGTAGGGGTAGCGGGAGTCGGAATGAGCAGTTCTTC.

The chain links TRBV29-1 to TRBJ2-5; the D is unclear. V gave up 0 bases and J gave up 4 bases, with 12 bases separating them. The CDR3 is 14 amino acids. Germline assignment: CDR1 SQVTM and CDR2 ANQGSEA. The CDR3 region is CSVEDLEGGETQYF. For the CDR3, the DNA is TGCAGCGTTGAAGATCTGGAAGGCGGAGAGACCCAGTACTTC.

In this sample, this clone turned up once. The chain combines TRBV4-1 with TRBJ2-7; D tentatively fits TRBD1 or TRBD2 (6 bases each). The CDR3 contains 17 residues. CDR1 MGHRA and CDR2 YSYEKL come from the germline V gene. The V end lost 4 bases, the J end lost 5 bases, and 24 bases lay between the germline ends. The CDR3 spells CASSPGGGTTGWDEQYF. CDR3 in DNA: TGCGCCAGCAGCCCCGGCGGCGGGACAACCGGATGGGACGAGCAGTACTTC.

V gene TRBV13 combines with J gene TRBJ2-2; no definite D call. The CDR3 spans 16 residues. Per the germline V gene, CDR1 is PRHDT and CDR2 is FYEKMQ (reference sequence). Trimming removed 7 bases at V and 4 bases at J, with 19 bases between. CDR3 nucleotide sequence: TGTGCCAGCAACTATGCCGGGTTCTCGATCACCGGGGAGCTGTTTTTT. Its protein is CASNYAGFSITGELFF.

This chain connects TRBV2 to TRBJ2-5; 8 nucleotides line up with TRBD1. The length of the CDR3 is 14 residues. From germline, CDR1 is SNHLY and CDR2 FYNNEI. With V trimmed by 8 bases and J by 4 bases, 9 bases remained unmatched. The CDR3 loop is CASQLAGGTETQYF. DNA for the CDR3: TGTGCCAGCCAATTGGCAGGGGGCACAGAGACCCAGTACTTC.

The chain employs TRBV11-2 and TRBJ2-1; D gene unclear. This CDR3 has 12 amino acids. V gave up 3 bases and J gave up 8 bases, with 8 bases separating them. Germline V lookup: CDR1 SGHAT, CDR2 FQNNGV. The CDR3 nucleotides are TGTGCCAGCAGCTTGACAAACCATGAGCAGTTCTTC. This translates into CASSLTNHEQFF.

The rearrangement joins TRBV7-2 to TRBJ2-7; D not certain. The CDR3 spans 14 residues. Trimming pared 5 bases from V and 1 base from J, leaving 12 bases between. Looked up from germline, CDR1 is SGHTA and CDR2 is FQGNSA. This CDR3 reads CASSALASSYEQYF. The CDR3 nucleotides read TGTGCCAGCAGCGCCCTGGCATCATCCTACGAGCAGTACTTC.

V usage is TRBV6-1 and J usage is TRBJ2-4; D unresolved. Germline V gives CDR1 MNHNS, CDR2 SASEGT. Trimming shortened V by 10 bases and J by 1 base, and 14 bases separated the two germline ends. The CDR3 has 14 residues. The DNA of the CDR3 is TGTGCCACCTTGACACCCTCGGCCAAAAACATTCAGTACTTC. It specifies CATLTPSAKNIQYF.

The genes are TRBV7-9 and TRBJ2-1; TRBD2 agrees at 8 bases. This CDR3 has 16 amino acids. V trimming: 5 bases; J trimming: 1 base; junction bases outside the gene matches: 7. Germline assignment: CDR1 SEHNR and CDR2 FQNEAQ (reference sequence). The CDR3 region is CASSLTGTRSYNEQFF. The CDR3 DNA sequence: TGTGCCAGCAGCCTCACCGGGACTAGATCCTACAATGAGCAGTTCTTC.

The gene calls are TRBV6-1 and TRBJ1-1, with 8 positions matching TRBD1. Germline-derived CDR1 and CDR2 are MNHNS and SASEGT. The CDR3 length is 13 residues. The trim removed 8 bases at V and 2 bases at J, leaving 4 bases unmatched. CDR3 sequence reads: CASRQGLNTEAFF. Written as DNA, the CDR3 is TGTGCCAGCCGACAGGGGTTAAACACTGAAGCTTTCTTT.